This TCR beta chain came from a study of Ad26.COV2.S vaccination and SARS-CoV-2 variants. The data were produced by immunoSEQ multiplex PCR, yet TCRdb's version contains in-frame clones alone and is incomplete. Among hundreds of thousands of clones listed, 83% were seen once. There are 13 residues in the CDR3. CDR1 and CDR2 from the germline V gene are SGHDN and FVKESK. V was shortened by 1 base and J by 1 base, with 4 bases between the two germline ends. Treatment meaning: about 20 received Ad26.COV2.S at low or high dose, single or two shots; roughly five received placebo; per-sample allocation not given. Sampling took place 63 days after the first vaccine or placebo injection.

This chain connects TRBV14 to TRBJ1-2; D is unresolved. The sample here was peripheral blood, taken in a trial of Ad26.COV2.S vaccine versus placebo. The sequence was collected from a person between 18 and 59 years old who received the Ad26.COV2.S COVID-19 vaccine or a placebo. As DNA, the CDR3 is TGTGCCAGCAGCCAAGCTGTTAACTATGGCTACACCTTC. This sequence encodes CASSQAVNYGYTF.